This T cell receptor (beta chain) stems from a study of T cell repertoires in cytomegalovirus infection. Study context: It was the public TCR beta signatures that indicated both CMV infection and matching HLA type. General observations from the study: The cumulative frequency of public TCR beta families identified carriers of CMV plus the relevant HLA.

TCRdb ran MiXCR on the reads and lists one entry per CDR3 protein. This table holds 250,000 to 300,000 distinct CDR3 sequences, about 17% found once. Details on this clonotype: Antigen specificity is unknown.

The CDR3 runs to 14 residues. The germline V gene has CDR1 MNHEY and CDR2 SVGEGT. V lost 2 bases and J lost 8, with 12 bases in between. The chain links TRBV6-2 or TRBV6-3 to TRBJ1-4; D not certain. Source material: CD8+ T cells from PBMCs. This clonotype was obtained from a human donor in good health (CMV status not recorded). Some clones in this sample may be carry-over from other donors' samples. CDR3 sequence reads: CASSYGPALEKLFF. CDR3 nucleotides: TGTGCCAGCAGTTACGGGCCGGCCTTGGAAAAACTGTTTTTT.